These 3 T cell receptor beta chains were all obtained from the same sample, sequenced in a study of T cell responses to AZD1222 COVID-19 vaccine. Assay used: immunoSEQ multiplex PCR; TCRdb lists only in-frame clones, some missing. This table holds about 120,000 clones, roughly 85% found once. The sample here was peripheral blood, taken on day 0 of MenACWY control vaccination. The receptors come from an adult in good health.

This chain links TRBV10-3 with TRBJ1-5; TRBD1 agrees at 8 bases. The CDR3 sequence is 19 residues long. With V trimmed by 5 bases and J by 0 bases, 15 bases remained unmatched. Germline lookup yields CDR1 ENHRY and CDR2 SYGVKD. The CDR3: CAISNYRGAKCHSNQPQHF. CDR3 coding DNA: TGTGCCATCAGTAATTACAGGGGGGCTAAGTGTCATAGCAATCAGCCCCAGCATTTT.

The chain has TRBV5-1 and TRBJ1-1; the match to TRBD1 covers 7 bases. V lost 4 bases and J lost 11; bases outside the gene matches: 8. Germline CDR1 reads SGHRS; CDR2 reads YFSETQ. The CDR3 extends over 12 amino acids. The CDR3 loop reads CASSPGTERAFF. The CDR3 nucleotides read TGCGCCAGCAGCCCCGGGACAGAAAGGGCTTTCTTT.

V and J are TRBV5-1 and TRBJ2-7; D not certain. The CDR3 covers 16 residues. Trimming left V 3 bases short and J 3 bases short, with 19 bases between. Germline V gene sequence: CDR1 SGHRS, CDR2 YFSETQ. The CDR3 reads CASSSSNRVLFYEQYF. CDR3 bases: TGCGCCAGCAGCTCTTCAAACCGGGTCCTTTTCTACGAGCAGTACTTC.